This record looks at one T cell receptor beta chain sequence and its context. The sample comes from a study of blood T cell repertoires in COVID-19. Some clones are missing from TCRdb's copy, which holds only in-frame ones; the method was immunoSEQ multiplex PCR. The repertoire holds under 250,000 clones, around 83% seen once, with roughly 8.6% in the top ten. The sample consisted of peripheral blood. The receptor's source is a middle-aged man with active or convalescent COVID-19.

DNA for the CDR3: TGTGCCAGCAGCTTAGGAGGCGGCTTATACAATGAGCAGTTCTTC. This codes for CASSLGGGLYNEQFF. This sequence joins TRBV5-4 and TRBJ2-1; a weak D match, TRBD2 (5 bases). Germline V gene sequence: CDR1 SGHNT, CDR2 YYREEE (reference sequence). CDR3 length: 15 residues. V lost 2 bases, J lost 4 bases, and 13 bases lay in between.